The clone carrying this TCR beta chain came up once. Produced via immunoSEQ multiplex PCR; TCRdb's table is partial and in-frame only. Found here are 61,000 or so clones, 90% of them singletons; the top ten hold 5.5% to 7%. The data originate from a study of control samples from healthy donors and cancer patients. V lost 1 base to trimming and J lost 0 bases, with 11 bases between them. The CDR3 is 16 amino acids. Germline values: CDR1 SGHDT, CDR2 YYEEEE. This clonotype was sampled from a man aged 55 to 69 with colorectal cancer. The sequenced material came from PBMCs. The chain combines TRBV5-6 with TRBJ1-5; perhaps TRBD1 as D (5 bases). The CDR3 DNA reads as TGTGCCAGCAGCTTGTATGGGGGACCTAGCAATCAGCCCCAGCATTTT. As protein: CASSLYGGPSNQPQHF.